The 24 T cell receptor beta chains below all came from one sample that was sequenced in a study of Graves' ophthalmopathy and Graves' hyperthyroidism. The authors amplified TCR beta CDR3 regions, and they did so from RNA transcripts for repertoire sequencing. HTBI-primed first-round RT-PCR preceded second-round multiplex PCR. MiXCR, run by TCRdb on the multiplex PCR reads, gives a single entry per CDR3 protein. The sample contains some 400,000 distinct CDR3 sequences, around 18% of which appear only once. Sequencing was carried out using peripheral blood. Every receptor here comes from a woman under 30 with Graves' ophthalmopathy.

This clonotype was observed many times. V usage is TRBV20-1 and J usage is TRBJ2-5; 7 bases line up with TRBD1. This CDR3 has 11 amino acids. Trimming cost V 5 bases and J 3 bases; bases outside gene matches: 0. The germline V gene encodes CDR1 DFQATT and CDR2 SNEGSKA (reference sequence). DNA of the CDR3: TGCAGTGCTGACAGGGAAGAGACCCAGTACTTC. Protein: CSADREETQYF.

This clonotype was counted many times. The V and J genes are TRBV30 and TRBJ2-2; unclear D gene. There are 11 residues in the CDR3. Germline lookup yields CDR1 GTSNPN and CDR2 SVGIG (reference sequence). V was shortened by 5 bases and J by 7 bases, with 8 bases between the two germline ends. CDR3 loop: CAWDVGGELFF. DNA for the CDR3: TGTGCCTGGGACGTGGGCGGGGAGCTGTTTTTT.

This clonotype occurred a few times. The rearrangement uses TRBV6-5 and TRBJ1-2; D ambiguous. CDR3 length equals 14 residues. Germline V gives CDR1 MNHEY, CDR2 SVGAGI. The ends were cut back, 2 bases at V and 4 bases at J, with 11 bases in the middle. CDR3: CASSYGNPGYGYTF. CDR3 sequence (DNA): TGTGCCAGCAGTTACGGCAACCCAGGCTATGGCTACACCTTC.

This clonotype was recorded a few times. The chain is built from TRBV15 and TRBJ2-5; the D is unclear. The V and J ends lost 0 bases and 6 bases respectively, with 8 bases between them. Germline loops: CDR1 LNHNV, CDR2 YYDKDF (reference sequence). The CDR3 length is 13 residues. The CDR3 is CATSREARKTQYF. The CDR3 DNA sequence: TGTGCCACCAGCAGAGAGGCCCGTAAGACCCAGTACTTC.

This clonotype showed up many times. The CDR3 DNA is TGTGCCAGCAGCTTAACCCTACTCGGCTACGAGCAGTACTTC. Amino acids: CASSLTLLGYEQYF. This chain links TRBV7-2 with TRBJ2-7; D gene ambiguous. CDR1 is SGHTA, CDR2 FQGNSA, per germline. V was clipped by 2 bases and J by 3 bases, with 11 bases between them. The CDR3 has 14 amino acids.

V gene TRBV20-1 combines with J gene TRBJ2-2; TRBD1 or TRBD2 may be the D gene (5 bases each). This CDR3 comprises 15 residues. Germline assignment: CDR1 DFQATT and CDR2 SNEGSKA (reference sequence). V lost 1 base and J 4 bases, leaving 13 bases between the germline ends. In nucleotides, the CDR3 is TGCAGTGCTAGAGTCCCCTGGGGGAGCACCGGGGAGCTGTTTTTT. Protein product: CSARVPWGSTGELFF.

The V call is TRBV4-2, the J call TRBJ2-5; 8 bases are shared with TRBD2. This CDR3 is built from 16 residues. The ends lost 1 base at V and 2 bases at J; junction bases unmatched: 6. The V gene's germline CDR1 is LGHNA and CDR2 YNFKEQ. In DNA form, the CDR3 reads TGTGCCAGCAGCCAAGCGGCTTCGGGGGGGCAAGAGACCCAGTACTTC. Translation: CASSQAASGGQETQYF.

There are many counts of this clonotype. The rearrangement joins TRBV6-2 or TRBV6-3 to TRBJ1-4, with TRBD1 matching 7 bases. The V gene's germline CDR1 is MNHEY and CDR2 SVGEGT. V was clipped by 6 bases and J by 0 bases; unmatched bases: 4. The CDR3 covers 15 residues. CDR3 region: CASRPGQATNEKLFF. The CDR3 region has the DNA TGTGCCAGCAGACCCGGACAGGCAACTAATGAAAAACTGTTTTTT.

V and J are TRBV6-2 or TRBV6-3 and TRBJ1-1; D is perhaps TRBD1 (5 bases). Germline V CDR1 and CDR2: MNHEY, SVGEGT. Trimming shortened V by 2 bases and J by 3 bases, and 16 bases separated the two germline ends. There are 16 residues in the CDR3. The CDR3 protein is CASSYGGRGADTEAFF. CDR3 bases: TGTGCCAGCAGTTACGGTGGGAGGGGCGCGGACACTGAAGCTTTCTTT.

This clonotype occurred many times. The chain is built from TRBV12-3 or TRBV12-4 and TRBJ1-1; maybe TRBD1 (6 bases). V was trimmed by 3 bases and J by 5 bases, leaving 19 bases between them. The CDR3 extends over 16 amino acids. CDR3 sequence reads: CASSFQLGPQGTEAFF. CDR3 in DNA: TGTGCCAGCAGTTTCCAATTAGGACCCCAGGGGACTGAAGCTTTCTTT.

This clonotype was counted at least ten times. V gene TRBV12-3 or TRBV12-4 combines with J gene TRBJ1-5, with D possibly matching TRBD1 (6 bases). The CDR3 is 17 amino acids. The V and J ends lost 3 bases and 1 base respectively, with 16 bases between them. Here the CDR3 reads CASSFFGGQGSNQPQHF. DNA of the CDR3: TGTGCCAGCAGTTTTTTCGGGGGGCAGGGAAGCAATCAGCCCCAGCATTTT.

In its sample, this clonotype was seen many times. This chain joins TRBV27 and TRBJ2-3; TRBD1 matches at 8 bases. Losses at the gene ends were 4 bases for V and 5 bases for J; bases not matched to a gene: 11. Germline loops: CDR1 MNHEY, CDR2 SMNVEV (reference sequence). CDR3 length: 16 amino acids. CDR3 loop: CASSSPTGVRKDTQYF. Written as DNA, the CDR3 is TGTGCCAGCAGTTCCCCGACAGGGGTAAGGAAAGATACGCAGTATTTT.

This clonotype was seen at least ten times. The chain uses TRBV6-2 or TRBV6-3 and TRBJ2-7, with 8 bases identical to TRBD2. J lost 3 bases, V lost 6 bases, and 4 bases had no gene match. Per the germline V gene, CDR1 is MNHEY and CDR2 is SVGEGT. This CDR3 region has 13 residues. CDR3 DNA sequence: TGTGCCAGCAGATCAAGCGGGAGCTACGAGCAGTACTTC. This translates into CASRSSGSYEQYF.

The rearrangement links TRBV6-1 to TRBJ2-7, with no clear D. V was trimmed by 6 bases and J by 6 bases, leaving 9 bases between them. Germline V gives CDR1 MNHNS, CDR2 SASEGT. The CDR3 spans 11 residues. CDR3 in DNA: TGTGCCAGCAGACATAGTGTCGAGCAGTACTTC. Translation: CASRHSVEQYF.

This clonotype has a count of ten or more. Here the CDR3 DNA reads TGTGCCAGCAGCATTCGGGGGCAAGTCGGGGAGCTGTTTTTT. Encoded protein: CASSIRGQVGELFF. The chain combines TRBV7-2 with TRBJ2-2, with D perhaps assigned TRBD1 or TRBD2 (6 bases each). The CDR3 covers 14 residues. V lost 5 bases and J 7 bases, leaving 14 bases between the germline ends. Per the germline V gene, CDR1 is SGHTA and CDR2 is FQGNSA.

There are many counts of this clonotype. The chain employs TRBV9 and TRBJ2-7; D might be TRBD2 (5 bases). The V end lost 4 bases, the J end lost 7 bases, and 24 bases lay between the germline ends. Germline-derived CDR1 and CDR2 are SGDLS and YYNGEE. The CDR3 runs 16 residues. Written as DNA, the CDR3 is TGTGCCAGCAGCCCACGCCCCAGCGGTGGGGTTGGGGAGCAGTACTTC. This sequence encodes CASSPRPSGGVGEQYF. Looking up the rest from reference TRBV9 and TRBJ2-7 gives the full variable domain: DSGVTQTPKHLITATGQRVTLRCSPRSGDLSVYWYQQSLDQGLQFLIQYYNGEERAKGNILERFSAQQFPDLHSELNLSSLELGDSALYFCASSPRPSGGVGEQYFGPGTRLTVT.

This clonotype came up many times. This chain connects TRBV2 to TRBJ1-1; no clear D gene. Germline assignment: CDR1 SNHLY and CDR2 FYNNEI. The CDR3 spans 14 residues. V was trimmed by 3 bases and J by 3 bases, leaving 11 bases between them. CDR3 DNA sequence: TGTGCCAGCAGTGACTGGAGTTCCCACACTGAAGCTTTCTTT. The encoded protein is CASSDWSSHTEAFF.

This clonotype has at least ten counts. V usage is TRBV20-1 and J usage is TRBJ1-1, with 9 positions matching TRBD1. CDR3 length equals 15 residues. Germline assignment: CDR1 DFQATT and CDR2 SNEGSKA (reference sequence). Trimming at V came to 1 base and at J to 8 bases, leaving 11 bases not matched to a gene. The DNA for the CDR3 is TGCAGTGCTAGAGGAGGGACAGGGAGGAAGGCGGAAGCTTTCTTT. Amino acids: CSARGGTGRKAEAFF.

The sample holds a few counts of this clonotype. The J gene is TRBJ2-2, the V gene TRBV19, with D tentatively TRBD1 (6 bases). CDR1 is LNHDA and CDR2 is SQIVND in the germline V gene (reference sequence). Trimming cost V 4 bases and J 3 bases, with 18 bases left between them. This CDR3 region has 17 residues. This CDR3 is CASSTHHIQGDTGELFF. CDR3 DNA sequence: TGTGCCAGTAGTACTCACCACATACAGGGAGACACCGGGGAGCTGTTTTTT.

This clonotype was counted at least ten times. Germline is not matched at one junction end, which may reflect a read error. J is TRBJ2-7 and V is TRBV20-1; D perhaps matches TRBD1 (6 bases). The CDR3 length is 14 residues. The germline V gene has CDR1 DFQATT and CDR2 SNEGSKA (reference sequence). CDR3 loop: CSAGDRRRAYEQYF. CDR3 bases: TGCAGTGCTGGAGACAGGAGAAGGGCTTACGAGCAGTACTTC.

This clonotype was recorded many times. The chain joins TRBV9 to TRBJ1-2, with D possibly TRBD1 on 6 matching bases. The germline V and J ends were trimmed by 3 bases and 4 bases, with 10 bases remaining between them. CDR3 length: 13 amino acids. The germline V gene has CDR1 SGDLS and CDR2 YYNGEE. CDR3 protein: CASSASGAYGYTF. As DNA, the CDR3 is TGTGCCAGCAGCGCCTCAGGGGCCTATGGCTACACCTTC.

Remarks on this clonotype: The conserved final phenylalanine or tryptophan is absent from the CDR3, which likely points to a read error. The rearrangement joins TRBV5-1 to TRBJ1-1; no clear D gene. The germline V and J ends were trimmed by 0 bases and 0 bases, with 6 bases remaining between them. Germline V gene sequence: CDR1 SGHRS, CDR2 YFSETQ. The CDR3 runs to 14 residues. This CDR3 reads CASSLGHVNTEAFL. CDR3 nucleotide sequence: TGCGCCAGCAGCTTGGGACACGTGAACACTGAAGCTTTCCTT.

This clonotype was observed at least ten times. V and J are TRBV12-3 or TRBV12-4 and TRBJ1-1, with 11 positions matching TRBD1. The junction had 12 bases not matched to a gene; V was cut back by 6 bases and J by 6 bases. This CDR3 contains 16 residues. The CDR3 nucleotides read TGTGCCAGCAGCCGGACAGGGGGCCGATTCGGCGCTGAAGCTTTCTTT. The encoded protein is CASSRTGGRFGAEAFF.

Ten or more counts support this clonotype. This rearrangement joins TRBV4-3 to TRBJ2-5; 12 positions agree with TRBD2. Germline V gene data show CDR1 as LGHNA and CDR2 as YSLEER. The length of the CDR3 is 17 residues. The V and J ends lost 2 bases and 0 bases, in that order; junction bases with no gene match: 4. This CDR3 reads CASSQLAGGRYQETQYF. The CDR3 DNA reads TGCGCCAGCAGCCAACTAGCGGGAGGGCGCTACCAAGAGACCCAGTACTTC.